These T cell receptor beta chains were read from a single sample in a study of cytotoxic CD8 clonotypes in ibrutinib-treated CLL. Some clones are missing from TCRdb's copy, which holds only in-frame ones; the method was immunoSEQ multiplex PCR. The top ten clones hold roughly an eighth of a sample with 150,000 to 250,000 clones, over 55% of them seen once. The source material was PBMCs, sampled after 24 months of ibrutinib treatment. Receptor source: a human donor with chronic lymphocytic leukemia. CDR3s include the opening cysteine and the closing phenylalanine or tryptophan. A D gene is named only where the DNA matches it firmly. A row's size may be missing; if present it is once, few, many or a size class.

size	length	D	V	J	CDR3	DNA
few	14	TRBD1	TRBV6-1	TRBJ1-2	CASSYQQGAGGYTF	TGTGCCAGCAGCTATCAACAGGGGGCTGGAGGCTACACCTTC
NA	15	TRBD1	TRBV15	TRBJ2-7	CATSRGDRFNYEQYF	TGTGCCACCAGCAGAGGGGACAGGTTCAACTACGAGCAGTACTTC
NA	12	NA	TRBV11-2	TRBJ2-1	CASSLAGNEQFF	TGTGCCAGCAGCTTAGCCGGGAATGAGCAGTTCTTC
NA	16	TRBD2	TRBV27	TRBJ2-3	CASRPREAIGPDTQYF	TGTGCCAGCAGACCGCGGGAGGCCATCGGTCCAGATACGCAGTATTTT
NA	17	TRBD2	TRBV12-5	TRBJ2-3	CASGLDSGSQPTDTQYF	TGTGCTAGTGGTTTGGATAGCGGGAGCCAGCCCACAGATACGCAGTATTTT
NA	14	TRBD2	TRBV27	TRBJ2-1	CASRPFSGDVEQFF	TGTGCCAGCAGACCCTTTAGCGGGGATGTTGAGCAGTTCTTC
NA	13	NA	TRBV7-9	TRBJ2-7	CASTSDPPYEQYF	TGTGCCAGCACCTCGGACCCGCCCTACGAGCAGTACTTC
once	11	NA	TRBV29-1	TRBJ2-5	CSVVKEQTQYF	TGCAGCGTTGTGAAGGAGCAGACCCAGTACTTC
NA	13	TRBD2	TRBV4-3	TRBJ2-1	CASSPGGGSEQFF	TGCGCCAGCAGCCCCGGCGGGGGGAGTGAGCAGTTCTTC
NA	18	TRBD2	TRBV25-1	TRBJ2-1	CASSELLAGGRSYNEQFF	TGTGCCAGCAGTGAGCTGCTAGCGGGAGGTAGATCCTACAATGAGCAGTTCTTC
NA	16	NA	TRBV7-9	TRBJ2-2	CASSLGGLSNTGELFF	TGTGCCAGCAGCTTAGGCGGCTTATCGAACACCGGGGAGCTGTTTTTT
NA	18	TRBD2	TRBV15	TRBJ2-2	CATSRDFGSGSTTGELFF	TGTGCCACCAGCAGAGATTTTGGAAGCGGGAGTACCACCGGGGAGCTGTTTTTT
NA	15	TRBD2	TRBV5-6	TRBJ2-7	CASSLGLAGPYEQYF	TGTGCCAGCAGCCTCGGACTAGCGGGGCCCTACGAGCAGTACTTC
NA	16	TRBD2	TRBV2	TRBJ2-7	CASTGTSGRLPYEQYF	TGTGCCAGCACCGGGACTAGCGGGAGGTTGCCCTACGAGCAGTACTTC
NA	15	TRBD1	TRBV2	TRBJ2-7	CASTYKTGISYEQYF	TGTGCCAGCACCTACAAGACAGGGATCTCCTACGAGCAGTACTTC
NA	16	NA	TRBV10-3	TRBJ2-5	CAISESWQGPQETQYF	TGTGCCATCAGTGAGTCTTGGCAGGGACCGCAAGAGACCCAGTACTTC
once	15	TRBD1	TRBV7-6	TRBJ2-7	CASSFGQGSTYEQYF	TGTGCCAGCAGCTTCGGACAGGGTAGTACCTACGAGCAGTACTTC
few	16	TRBD1	TRBV7-9	TRBJ1-5	CASSLTGARGHQPQHF	TGTGCCAGCTCCTTAACGGGGGCCAGGGGGCATCAGCCCCAGCATTTT
NA	14	NA	TRBV5-1	TRBJ1-1	CASNSGTSVTEAFF	TGCGCCAGCAACTCCGGGACATCGGTCACTGAAGCTTTCTTT
NA	15	TRBD2	TRBV7-2	TRBJ2-7	CASSQFKGGAYEQYF	TGTGCCAGCAGCCAATTTAAGGGAGGGGCCTACGAGCAGTACTTC
NA	17	TRBD1	TRBV4-2	TRBJ2-2	CASSQEPGTGSNGELFF	TGTGCCAGCAGCCAAGAACCCGGGACAGGGTCGAACGGGGAGCTGTTTTTT
NA	15	NA	TRBV30	TRBJ1-5	CAWSRTADSNQPQHF	TGTGCCTGGAGTCGGACAGCAGATAGCAATCAGCCCCAGCATTTT
NA	19	TRBD2	TRBV9	TRBJ2-7	CASSVGDSGRAHITYEQYF	TGTGCCAGCAGCGTCGGAGACAGCGGGAGGGCCCACATAACCTACGAGCAGTACTTC
NA	17	NA	TRBV25-1	TRBJ2-7	CASSEKRASGWLNEQYF	TGTGCCAGCAGTGAAAAAAGGGCGAGCGGGTGGTTAAACGAGCAGTACTTC
NA	14	TRBD2	TRBV30	TRBJ2-7	CAWSAGTSGYEQYF	TGTGCCTGGAGTGCCGGGACTAGCGGCTACGAGCAGTACTTC
NA	15	NA	TRBV4-1	TRBJ2-7	CASSQVPRGGDEQYF	TGCGCCAGCAGCCAAGTGCCCAGGGGGGGTGACGAGCAGTACTTC
NA	14	TRBD1	TRBV5-1	TRBJ2-4	CASSLGQGENIQYF	TGCGCCAGCAGCCTCGGACAGGGCGAAAACATTCAGTACTTC
NA	14	NA	TRBV7-2	TRBJ1-2	CASSLARSSYGYTF	TGTGCCAGCAGCTTAGCCCGGTCTTCCTATGGCTACACCTTC
NA	14	TRBD1	TRBV15	TRBJ1-2	CATSRVGQGGGYTF	TGTGCCACCAGCAGAGTCGGACAGGGTGGTGGCTACACCTTC
NA	11	NA	TRBV20-1	TRBJ1-2	CSATENYGYTF	TGCAGTGCTACAGAAAACTATGGCTACACCTTC
NA	17	TRBD1	TRBV14	TRBJ1-1	CASSQGQGANLDTEAFF	TGTGCCAGCAGCCAAGGACAGGGGGCGAACTTAGACACTGAAGCTTTCTTT
once	14	TRBD2	TRBV5-6	TRBJ2-1	CASSLGLAASEQFF	TGTGCCAGCAGCTTAGGACTAGCGGCCAGTGAGCAGTTCTTC
once	14	NA	TRBV4-3	TRBJ2-1	CASSQRRQAEEQFF	TGCGCCAGCAGCCAAAGAAGACAGGCAGAAGAGCAGTTCTTC